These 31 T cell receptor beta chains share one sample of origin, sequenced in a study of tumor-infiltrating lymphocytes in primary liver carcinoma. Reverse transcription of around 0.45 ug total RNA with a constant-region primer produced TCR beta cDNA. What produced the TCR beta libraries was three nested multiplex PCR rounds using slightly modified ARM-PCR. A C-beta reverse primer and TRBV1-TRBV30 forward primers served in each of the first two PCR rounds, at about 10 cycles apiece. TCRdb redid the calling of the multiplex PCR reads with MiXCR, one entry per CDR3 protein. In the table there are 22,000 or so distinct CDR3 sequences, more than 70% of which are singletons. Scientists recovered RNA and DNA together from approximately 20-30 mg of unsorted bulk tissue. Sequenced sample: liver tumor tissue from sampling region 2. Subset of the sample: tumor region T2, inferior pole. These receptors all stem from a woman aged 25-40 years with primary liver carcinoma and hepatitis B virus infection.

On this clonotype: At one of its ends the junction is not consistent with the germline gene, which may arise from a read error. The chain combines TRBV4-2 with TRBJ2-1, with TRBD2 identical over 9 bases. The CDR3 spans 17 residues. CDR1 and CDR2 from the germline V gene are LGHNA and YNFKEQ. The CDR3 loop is CASSQDSDSGSIDEQFF. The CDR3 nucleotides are TGTGCCAGCAGCCAAGATTCGGATAGCGGGAGTATCGATGAGCAGTTTTTC.

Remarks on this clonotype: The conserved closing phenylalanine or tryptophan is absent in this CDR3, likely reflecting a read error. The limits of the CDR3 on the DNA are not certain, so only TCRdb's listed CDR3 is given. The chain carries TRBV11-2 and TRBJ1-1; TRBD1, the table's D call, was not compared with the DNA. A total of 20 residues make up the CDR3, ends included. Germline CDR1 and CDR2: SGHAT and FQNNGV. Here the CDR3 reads CASSARDRGRKRWSNTEVFL.

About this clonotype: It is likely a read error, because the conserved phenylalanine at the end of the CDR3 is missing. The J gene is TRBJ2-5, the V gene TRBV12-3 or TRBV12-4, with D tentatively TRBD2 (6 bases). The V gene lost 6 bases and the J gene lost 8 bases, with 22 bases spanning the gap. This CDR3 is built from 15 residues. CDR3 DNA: TGTGCCAGCAGCACCTACCCCGGGAGCCAATATACCCAGTACTCC. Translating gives CASSTYPGSQYTQYS.

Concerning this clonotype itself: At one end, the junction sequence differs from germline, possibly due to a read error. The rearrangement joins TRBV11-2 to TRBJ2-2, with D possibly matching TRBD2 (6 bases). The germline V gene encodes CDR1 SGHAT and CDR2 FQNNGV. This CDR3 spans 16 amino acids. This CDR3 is CASSPDPQLNTGEVFF. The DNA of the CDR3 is TGTGCCAGCAGCCCCGATCCACAATTGAATACCGGGGAGGTGTTTTTT.

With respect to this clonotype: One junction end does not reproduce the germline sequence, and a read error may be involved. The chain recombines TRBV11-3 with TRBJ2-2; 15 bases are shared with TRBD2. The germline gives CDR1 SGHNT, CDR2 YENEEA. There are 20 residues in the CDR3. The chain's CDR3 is CASGLRRTSGRVGKGGELFF. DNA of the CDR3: TGTGCCAGCGGCTTACGTCGGACTAGCGGGAGGGTCGGAAAGGGCGGGGAGCTGTTTTTT.

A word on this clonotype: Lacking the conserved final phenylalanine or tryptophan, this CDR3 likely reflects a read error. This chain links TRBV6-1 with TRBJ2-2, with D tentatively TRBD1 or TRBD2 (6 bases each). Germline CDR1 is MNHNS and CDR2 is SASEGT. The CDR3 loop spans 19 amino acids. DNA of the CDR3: TGTGCCAGCAGTGAAACCCTTCCCGGGGGCGCTGCGAACACTGGGGAGCTGTTTATT. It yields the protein CASSETLPGGAANTGELFI.

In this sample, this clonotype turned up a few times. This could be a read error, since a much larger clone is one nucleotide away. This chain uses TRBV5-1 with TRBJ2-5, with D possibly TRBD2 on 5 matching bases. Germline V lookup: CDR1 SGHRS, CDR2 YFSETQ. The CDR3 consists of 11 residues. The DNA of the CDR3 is TGCGCCAGCGGACGGGGAGAGGCCCAGTACTTC. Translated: CASGRGEAQYF.

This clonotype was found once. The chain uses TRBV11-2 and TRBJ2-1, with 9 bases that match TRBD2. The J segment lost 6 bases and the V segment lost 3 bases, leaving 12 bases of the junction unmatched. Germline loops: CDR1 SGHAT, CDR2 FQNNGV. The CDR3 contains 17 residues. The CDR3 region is CASSFGVSGSVFNEQFF. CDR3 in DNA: TGTGCCAGCAGCTTCGGGGTTAGCGGGAGTGTCTTCAATGAGCAGTTCTTC.

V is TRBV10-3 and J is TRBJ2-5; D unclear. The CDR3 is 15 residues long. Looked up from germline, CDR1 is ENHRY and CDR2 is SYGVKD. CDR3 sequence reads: CATTESATRRETQYF. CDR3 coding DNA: TGTGCTACCACTGAGTCGGCTACCAGACGAGAGACCCAGTACTTC.

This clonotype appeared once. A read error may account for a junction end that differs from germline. CDR3 nucleotides: TGCGCCAGCAGCTCAACAGGGAGGGGAGAGGCCCAGTACTTC. It codes for CASSSTGRGEAQYF. V and J are TRBV12-3 or TRBV12-4 and TRBJ2-5, with a tentative D call TRBD2 (7 bases). The CDR3 length is 14 residues.

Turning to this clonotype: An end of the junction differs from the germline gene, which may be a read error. The CDR3 nucleotides are TGTACCAGCAGCTTGTTTCACGGATCAACTAATGAAAGACTGTTTTTT. Translated: CTSSLFHGSTNERLFF. The chain couples TRBV11-2 to TRBJ1-4, with D unclear. The CDR3 extends over 16 amino acids. Per the germline V gene, CDR1 is SGHAT and CDR2 is FQNNGV.

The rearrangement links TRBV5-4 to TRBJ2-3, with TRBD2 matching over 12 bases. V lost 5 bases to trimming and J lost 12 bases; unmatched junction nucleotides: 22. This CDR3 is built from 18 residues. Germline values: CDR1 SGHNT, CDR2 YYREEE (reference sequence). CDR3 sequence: CASSNPATSGSRTDKQYF. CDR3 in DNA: TGTGCCAGCAGTAACCCGGCGACTAGCGGGAGTCGGACAGATAAACAGTATTTT.

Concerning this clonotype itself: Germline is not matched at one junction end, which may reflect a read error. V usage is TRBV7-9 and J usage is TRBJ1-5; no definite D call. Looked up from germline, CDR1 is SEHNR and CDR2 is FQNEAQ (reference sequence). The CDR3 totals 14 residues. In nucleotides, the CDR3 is TGTGTCAGCAGCCCCCCGGAGAACAATGAGCCCCAGCATTTT. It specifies CVSSPPENNEPQHF.

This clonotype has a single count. The CDR3 DNA follows: TGCAGCGTCGGGACACGATATGAGGAGTACTTC. Translating it yields CSVGTRYEEYF. This chain joins TRBV29-1 and TRBJ2-7; TRBD1 might be the D (6 bases). Trimming stripped 6 bases from V and 11 bases from J, with 17 bases between. CDR3 length: 11 residues. Germline-derived CDR1 and CDR2 are SQVTM and ANQGSEA.

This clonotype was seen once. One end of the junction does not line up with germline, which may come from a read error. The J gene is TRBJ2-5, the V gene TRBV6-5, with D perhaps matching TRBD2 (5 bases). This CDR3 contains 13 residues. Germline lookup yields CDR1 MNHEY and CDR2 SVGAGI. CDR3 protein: CASSTHRGLTRYF. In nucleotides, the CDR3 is TGTGCCAGCAGTACCCACAGAGGGCTGACCCGGTACTTC.

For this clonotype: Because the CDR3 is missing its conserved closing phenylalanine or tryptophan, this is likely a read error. CDR3 in DNA: TGTGCCGTCAGTGAACCCGGGACAGGGGCCGATATGCAGTATTGT. This sequence encodes CAVSEPGTGADMQYC. This chain joins TRBV10-3 and TRBJ2-3, with 10 nucleotides matching TRBD1. This CDR3 spans 15 amino acids. Per the germline V gene, CDR1 is ENHRY and CDR2 is SYGVKD.

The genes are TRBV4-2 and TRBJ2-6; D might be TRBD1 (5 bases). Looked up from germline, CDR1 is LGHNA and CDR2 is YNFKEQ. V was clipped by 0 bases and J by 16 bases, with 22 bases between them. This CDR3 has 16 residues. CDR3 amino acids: CASSQDKIAGANILTF. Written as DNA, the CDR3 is TGTGCCAGCAGCCAAGATAAAATCGCTGGGGCCAACATTCTGACTTTC.

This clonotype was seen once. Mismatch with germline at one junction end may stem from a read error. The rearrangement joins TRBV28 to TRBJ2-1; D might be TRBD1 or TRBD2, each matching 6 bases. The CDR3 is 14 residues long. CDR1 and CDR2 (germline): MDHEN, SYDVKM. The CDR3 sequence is CASSRARGLNEHFF. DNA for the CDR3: TGTGCCAGCAGTCGCGCCCGGGGGCTAAATGAGCACTTCTTC.

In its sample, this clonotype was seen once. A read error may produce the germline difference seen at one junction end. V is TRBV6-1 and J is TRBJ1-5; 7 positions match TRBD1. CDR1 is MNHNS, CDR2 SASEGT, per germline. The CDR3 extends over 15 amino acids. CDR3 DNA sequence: TGTACCAGCAGTCCCCCCACAGGGGAGAGGTGGCCCCATCATTTT. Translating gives CTSSPPTGERWPHHF.

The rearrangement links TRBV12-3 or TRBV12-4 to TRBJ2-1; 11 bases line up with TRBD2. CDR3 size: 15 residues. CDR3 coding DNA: TGTGTCATCAGCCTGTCCGGGACTAGCGGAGTTGAGCAGTTCTTC. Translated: CVISLSGTSGVEQFF.

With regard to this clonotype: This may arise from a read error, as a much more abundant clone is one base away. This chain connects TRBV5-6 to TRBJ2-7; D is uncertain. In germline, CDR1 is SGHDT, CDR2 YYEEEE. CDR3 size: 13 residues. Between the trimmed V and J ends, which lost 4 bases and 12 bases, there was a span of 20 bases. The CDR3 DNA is TGTGCCAGCAGCCTACGGATAGGGCTATCGCGGTACTTC. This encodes CASSLRIGLSRYF.

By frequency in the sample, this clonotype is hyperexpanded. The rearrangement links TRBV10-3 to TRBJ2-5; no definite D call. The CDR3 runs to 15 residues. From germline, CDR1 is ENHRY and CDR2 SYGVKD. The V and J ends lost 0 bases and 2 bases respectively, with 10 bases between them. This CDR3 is CAISESATRQETQYF. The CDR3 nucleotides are TGTGCCATCAGTGAGTCGGCTACCAGACAAGAGACCCAGTACTTC.

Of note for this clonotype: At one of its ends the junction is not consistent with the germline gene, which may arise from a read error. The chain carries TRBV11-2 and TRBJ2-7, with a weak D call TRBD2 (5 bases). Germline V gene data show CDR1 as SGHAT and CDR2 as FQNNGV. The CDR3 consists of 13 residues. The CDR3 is CVSTLGSIYEQYF. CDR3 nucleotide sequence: TGTGTCAGCACCTTAGGGAGTATCTACGAGCAGTACTTC.

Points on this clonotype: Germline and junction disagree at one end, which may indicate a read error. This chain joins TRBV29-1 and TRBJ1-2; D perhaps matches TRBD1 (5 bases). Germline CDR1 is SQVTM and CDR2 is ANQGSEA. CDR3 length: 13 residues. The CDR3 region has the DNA TGTAGCGTTGTTAAGGACACATCCTATGGCTACACCTTC. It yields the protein CSVVKDTSYGYTF. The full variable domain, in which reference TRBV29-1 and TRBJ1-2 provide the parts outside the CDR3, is SAVISQKPSRDICQRGTSLTIQCQVDSQVTMMFWYRQQPGQSLTLIATANQGSEATYESGFVIDKFPISRPNLTFSTLTVSNMSPEDSSIYLCSVVKDTSYGYTFGSGTRLTVV.

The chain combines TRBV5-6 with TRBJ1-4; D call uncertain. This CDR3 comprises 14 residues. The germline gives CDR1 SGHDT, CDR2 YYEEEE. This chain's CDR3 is CVSILAWLSEKLFF. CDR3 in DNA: TGTGTCAGTATCTTGGCTTGGCTGAGTGAAAAACTGTTTTTT.

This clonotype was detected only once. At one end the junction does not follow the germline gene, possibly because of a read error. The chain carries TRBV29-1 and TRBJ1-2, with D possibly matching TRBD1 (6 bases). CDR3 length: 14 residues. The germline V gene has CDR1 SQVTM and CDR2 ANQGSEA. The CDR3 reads CTVIRTVNLGGYSF. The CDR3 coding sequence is TGCACCGTTATTAGGACAGTGAACTTGGGTGGCTACAGCTTC.

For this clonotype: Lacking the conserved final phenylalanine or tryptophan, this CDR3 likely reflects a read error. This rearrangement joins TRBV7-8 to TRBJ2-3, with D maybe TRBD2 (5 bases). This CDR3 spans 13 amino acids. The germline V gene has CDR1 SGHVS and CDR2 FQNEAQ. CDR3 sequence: CASSSLVSDTQYY. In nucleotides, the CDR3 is TGTGCAAGCAGCTCACTAGTATCAGATACGCAGTATTAT.

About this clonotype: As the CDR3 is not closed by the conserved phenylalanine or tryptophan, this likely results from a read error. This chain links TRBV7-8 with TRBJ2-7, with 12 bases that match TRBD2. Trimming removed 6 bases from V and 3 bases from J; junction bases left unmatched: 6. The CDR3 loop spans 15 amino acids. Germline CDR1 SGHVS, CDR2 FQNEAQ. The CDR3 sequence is CASSRTSGANYEQYS. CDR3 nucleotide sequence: TGTGCCAGCAGTAGGACTAGCGGGGCCAACTACGAGCAGTACTCA.

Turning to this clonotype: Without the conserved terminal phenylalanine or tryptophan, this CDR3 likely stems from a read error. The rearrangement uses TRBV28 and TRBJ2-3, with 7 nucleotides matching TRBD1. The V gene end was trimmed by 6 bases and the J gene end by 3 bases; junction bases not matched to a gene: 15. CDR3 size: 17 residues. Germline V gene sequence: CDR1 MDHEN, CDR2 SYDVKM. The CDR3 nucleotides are TGTGCCAGCAGCTTCGCAAAACAGGGGCGATTGACAGATACGCAGTATTAT. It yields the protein CASSFAKQGRLTDTQYY.

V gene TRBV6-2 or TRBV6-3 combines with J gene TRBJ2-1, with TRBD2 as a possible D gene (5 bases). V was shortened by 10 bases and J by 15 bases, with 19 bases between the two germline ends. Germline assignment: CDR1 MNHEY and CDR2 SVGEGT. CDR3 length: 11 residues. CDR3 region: CAISPSRDRFF. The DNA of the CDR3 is TGTGCCATCTCCCCGTCGAGGGATCGGTTCTTC.

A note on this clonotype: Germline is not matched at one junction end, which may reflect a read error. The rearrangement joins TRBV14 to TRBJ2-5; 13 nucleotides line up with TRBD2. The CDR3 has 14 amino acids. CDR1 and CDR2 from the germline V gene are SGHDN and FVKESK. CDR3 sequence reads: CVSSPRGLAGSQYF. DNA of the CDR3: TGTGTCAGCAGCCCGCGGGGACTAGCGGGATCACAGTACTTC.